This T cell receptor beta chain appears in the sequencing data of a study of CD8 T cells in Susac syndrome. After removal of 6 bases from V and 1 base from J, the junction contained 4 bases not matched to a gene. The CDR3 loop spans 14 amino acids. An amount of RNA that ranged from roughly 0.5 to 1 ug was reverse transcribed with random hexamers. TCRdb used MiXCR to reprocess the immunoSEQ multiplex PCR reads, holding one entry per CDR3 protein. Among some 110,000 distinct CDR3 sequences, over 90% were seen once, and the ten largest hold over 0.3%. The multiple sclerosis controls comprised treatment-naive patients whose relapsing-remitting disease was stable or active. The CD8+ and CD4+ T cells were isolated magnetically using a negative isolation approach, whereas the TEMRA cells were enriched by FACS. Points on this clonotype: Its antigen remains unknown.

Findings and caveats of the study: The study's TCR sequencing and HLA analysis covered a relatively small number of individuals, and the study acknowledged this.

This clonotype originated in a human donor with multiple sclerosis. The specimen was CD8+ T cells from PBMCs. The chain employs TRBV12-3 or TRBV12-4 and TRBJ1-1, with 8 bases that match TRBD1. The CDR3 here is CASSLDRANTEAFF. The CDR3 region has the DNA TGTGCCAGCAGCTTGGACAGGGCGAACACTGAAGCTTTCTTT.